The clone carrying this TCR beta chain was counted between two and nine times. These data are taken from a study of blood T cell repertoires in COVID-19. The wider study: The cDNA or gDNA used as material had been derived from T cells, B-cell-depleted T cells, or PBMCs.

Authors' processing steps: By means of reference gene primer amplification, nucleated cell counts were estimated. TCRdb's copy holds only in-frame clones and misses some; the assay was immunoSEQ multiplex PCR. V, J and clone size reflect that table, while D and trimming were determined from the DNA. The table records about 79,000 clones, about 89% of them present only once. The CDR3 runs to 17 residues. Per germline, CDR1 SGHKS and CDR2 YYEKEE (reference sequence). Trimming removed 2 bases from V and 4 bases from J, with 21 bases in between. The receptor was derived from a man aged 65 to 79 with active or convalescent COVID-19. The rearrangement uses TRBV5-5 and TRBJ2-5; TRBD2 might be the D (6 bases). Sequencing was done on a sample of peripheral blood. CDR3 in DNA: TGTGCCAGCAGCTTAGGGATACGACTAGGAGGAGGAGAGACCCAGTACTTC. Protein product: CASSLGIRLGGGETQYF.